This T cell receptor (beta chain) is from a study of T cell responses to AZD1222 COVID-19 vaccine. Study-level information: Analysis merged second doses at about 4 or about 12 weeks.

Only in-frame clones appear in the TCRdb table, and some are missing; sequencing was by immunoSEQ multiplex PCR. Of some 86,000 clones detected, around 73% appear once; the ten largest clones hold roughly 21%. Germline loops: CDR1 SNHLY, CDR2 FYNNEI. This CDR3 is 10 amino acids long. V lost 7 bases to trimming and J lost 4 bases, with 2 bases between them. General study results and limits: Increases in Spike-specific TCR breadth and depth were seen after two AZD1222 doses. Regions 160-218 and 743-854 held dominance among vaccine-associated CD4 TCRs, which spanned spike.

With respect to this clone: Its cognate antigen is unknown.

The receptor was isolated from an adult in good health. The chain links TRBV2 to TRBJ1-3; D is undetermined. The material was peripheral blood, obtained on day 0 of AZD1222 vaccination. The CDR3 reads CASTGNTIYF. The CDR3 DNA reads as TGTGCCAGCACGGGAAACACCATATATTTT.